This T cell receptor (beta chain) is from a study of T cell responses to AZD1222 COVID-19 vaccine. Study-wide results and limits: Close to half of all spike-specific TCRs reportedly target regions of the variants that are unmutated. Females outnumbered males among donors, who were mostly white British; clonal diversity was possibly underestimated.

Sequencing used immunoSEQ multiplex PCR; TCRdb keeps in-frame clones, though not all of them. Of some 170,000 clones in the sample, roughly nine tenths were seen once. Concerning this clone: No antigen is known for it.

Sequencing used peripheral blood, obtained on day 0 of MenACWY control vaccination. The sequence was collected from an adult in good health.

The CDR3 nucleotides read TGCGCCAGCAGCTTGGTACCGGGACAGCAAGAGACCCAGTACTTC. Translating gives CASSLVPGQQETQYF. The rearrangement links TRBV5-1 to TRBJ2-5; 7 nucleotides align to TRBD1. The germline V gene has CDR1 SGHRS and CDR2 YFSETQ. The CDR3 is 15 amino acids. The V gene end was trimmed by 0 bases and the J gene end by 2 bases; junction bases not matched to a gene: 4.